The T cell receptor beta chain under discussion was sequenced for a study of blood T cells in healthy people across ages (dated by TCRdb to between 2015 and 2017). For context, the study as a whole: In model experiments, template switching captured about one uniquely barcoded TCR beta cDNA molecule for every two T cells. To track age-related changes in TCR beta repertoire diversity, the study relied on deep sequencing normalized with unique cDNA molecular identifiers. Donors of different ages were randomly distributed across sequencing lanes to avoid experimental bias. For two donors (one aged 18 to 29 and one aged 80 or older), the study analyzed two additional independent replicas of 1 million unique cDNA reads from the same blood draw. The donors were split into four age groups: young (average about 15 years), middle-aged (about 40), aged (around 67) and long-lived (under 85). On the study overall, not on this receptor specifically: Because profiling used bulk unsorted PBMCs, naive and antigen-experienced compartments could not be compared conclusively. Because donor CMV infection status was unknown, age-related changes in expanded clonotypes were potentially confounded. As age increased, observed TCR beta diversity per million T cells dropped in a roughly linear way, and a significant reduction was already evident by age 40. There was a strong correlation between observed TCR beta diversity and the percentage of naive T cells measured by flow cytometry. Estimates of total diversity based on one million sequenced T cells were regarded as lower bounds and as underestimates. Compared with the aged group, more naive CD4+ T cells, fewer expanded clones and increased TCR diversity were shown by the long-lived group, suggesting age selection.

The CDR3 sequence holds 15 residues, the cysteine and phenylalanine included. The retained sequence is limited to the CDR3, 45 bases, with the frame set at the first base. Taken from the germline V gene (reference sequence), the CDR1 and CDR2 loops are LGHDT and YNNKEL. Unmatched junction bases come to 11, with V trimmed by 3 bases and J by 11 bases. Library method: 5' RACE. Sequenced on an Illumina HiSeq 2500. The second PCR ran for roughly 7 to 12 cycles and used a J-beta primer mix along with a sample-barcoded 5' primer. Each TCR beta cDNA molecule received a unique molecular identifier from a template-switch 5' adaptor carrying 12 random nucleotides. Each sample yielded at least 2.5 million CDR3-containing paired-end reads. First-strand cDNA was synthesized from all RNA with the Mint cDNA synthesis kit, primed by a TRBC-specific oligonucleotide. All cDNA was treated with uracil-DNA glycosylase and then went through a first 18-cycle PCR with the universal primers M1SS and BC2_uni_R. As for the original processing: Each sample was normalized by randomly selecting 1 million high-quality reads, each carrying a distinct molecular identifier. Reads sharing molecular identifiers were discarded rather than binned into consensus sequences. MiTCR, set to a Q25 quality threshold and the strictest error-elimination algorithm, was used for CDR3 identification, clonotype clustering and error correction. A nonparametric unseen species model with Euler transformation was used to estimate a lower bound on total TCR beta diversity. TCRdb reprocessed the public reads (quality trimming at Q25 with fastp, clone calling with MiXCR) and kept in-frame beta chains. One record per CDR3 amino acid sequence lists the most common genes and DNA. V and J calls and clone size were set by TCRdb, not the authors. For this sample there are 910,000 or so distinct CDR3 sequences; 45% to 60% appear just once. Roughly 23% of the sample goes to the ten largest clones.

As for this clonotype: Its antigen is not yet known. Per-base quality was not reported, and no clone a single base away is much larger than it.

The donors were roughly 40 Caucasian individuals from Russia, aged about 6 to 95 years, who were systemically healthy. Each donor gave around 9.8 milliliters of peripheral blood, collected into EDTA-treated Vacutainer tubes. Ficoll-Paque density-gradient centrifugation was used to isolate PBMCs, with at least 6 million per sample. Total RNA, at least 6 micrograms per sample, was extracted from PBMCs with Trizol reagent. For every donor, an aliquot of PBMCs went through flow cytometry to measure the percentages of naive CD45RAhigh/CD27high T cells. The chain employs TRBV3-1 and TRBJ2-5, with TRBD2 identical over 11 junction bases. The sample comprised blood. The origin of this receptor is an older woman in good health. The DNA sequence is TGTGCCAGCAGCCAGGATAGCGGGAGGGGATGGCAGCAGTACTTC. Its protein product is CASSQDSGRGWQQYF.